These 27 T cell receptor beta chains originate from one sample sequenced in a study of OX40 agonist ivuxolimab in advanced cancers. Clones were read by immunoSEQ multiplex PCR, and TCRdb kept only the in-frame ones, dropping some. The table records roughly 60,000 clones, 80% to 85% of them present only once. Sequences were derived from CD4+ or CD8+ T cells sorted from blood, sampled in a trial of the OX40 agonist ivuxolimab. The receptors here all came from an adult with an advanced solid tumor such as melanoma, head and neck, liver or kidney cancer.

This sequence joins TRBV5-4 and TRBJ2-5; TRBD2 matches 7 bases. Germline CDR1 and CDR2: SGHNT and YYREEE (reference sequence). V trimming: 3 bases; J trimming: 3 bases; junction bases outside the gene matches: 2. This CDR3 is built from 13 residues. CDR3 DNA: TGTGCCAGCAGCTCGAGCGGGAAAGAGACCCAGTACTTC. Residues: CASSSSGKETQYF.

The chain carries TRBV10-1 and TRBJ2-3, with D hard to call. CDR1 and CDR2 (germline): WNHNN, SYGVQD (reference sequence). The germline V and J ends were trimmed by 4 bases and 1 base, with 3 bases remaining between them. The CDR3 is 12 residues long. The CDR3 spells CASSAGTDTQYF. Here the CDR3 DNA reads TGCGCCAGCAGTGCAGGCACAGATACGCAGTATTTT.

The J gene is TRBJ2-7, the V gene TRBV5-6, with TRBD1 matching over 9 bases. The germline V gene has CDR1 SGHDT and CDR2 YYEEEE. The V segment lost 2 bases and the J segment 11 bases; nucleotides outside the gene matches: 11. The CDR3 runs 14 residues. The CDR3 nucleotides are TGTGCCAGCAGCTTCCGGGACAGGGAATGTAGTGAGTACTTC. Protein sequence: CASSFRDRECSEYF.

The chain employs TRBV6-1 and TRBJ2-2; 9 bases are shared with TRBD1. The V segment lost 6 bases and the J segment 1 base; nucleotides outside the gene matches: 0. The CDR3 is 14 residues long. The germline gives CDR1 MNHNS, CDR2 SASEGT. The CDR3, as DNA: TGTGCCAGCAGGGACAGGGGGAACACCGGGGAGCTGTTTTTT. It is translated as CASRDRGNTGELFF.

CDR3 coding DNA: TGTGCCAGCAGCTCTGGACTAGCGGGGGGACCCCCTGGAGAGACCCAGTACTTC. This codes for CASSSGLAGGPPGETQYF. The chain has TRBV7-6 and TRBJ2-5; 14 bases fit TRBD2. The ends lost 4 bases at V and 4 bases at J; junction bases unmatched: 11. Germline-derived CDR1 and CDR2 are SGHVS and FNYEAQ. The CDR3 runs to 18 residues. Using reference TRBV7-6 and TRBJ2-5 for the parts outside the CDR3, the full variable domain is GAGVSQSPRYKVTKRGQDVALRCDPISGHVSLYWYRQALGQGPEFLTYFNYEAQQDKSGLPNDRFSAERPEGSISTLTIQRTEQRDSAMYRCASSSGLAGGPPGETQYFGPGTRLLVL.

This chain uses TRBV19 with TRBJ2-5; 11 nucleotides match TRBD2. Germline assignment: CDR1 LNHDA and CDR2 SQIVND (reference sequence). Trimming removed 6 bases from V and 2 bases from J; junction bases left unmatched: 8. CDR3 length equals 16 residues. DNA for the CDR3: TGTGCCAGTAGGATGGGACTAGCGGCAGGGCAAGAGACCCAGTACTTC. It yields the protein CASRMGLAAGQETQYF.

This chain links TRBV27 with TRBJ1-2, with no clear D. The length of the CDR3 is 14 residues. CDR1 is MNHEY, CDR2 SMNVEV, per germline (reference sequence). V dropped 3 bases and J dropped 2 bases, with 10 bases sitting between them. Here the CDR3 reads CASSFSGANYGYTF. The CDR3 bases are TGTGCCAGCAGTTTCTCGGGAGCCAACTATGGCTACACCTTC.

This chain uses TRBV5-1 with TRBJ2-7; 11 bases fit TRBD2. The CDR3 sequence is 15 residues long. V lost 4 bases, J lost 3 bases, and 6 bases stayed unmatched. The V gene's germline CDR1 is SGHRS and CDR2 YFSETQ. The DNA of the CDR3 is TGCGCCAGCAGCCCTACCGGGACTAGCGGCTACGAGCAGTACTTC. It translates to CASSPTGTSGYEQYF.

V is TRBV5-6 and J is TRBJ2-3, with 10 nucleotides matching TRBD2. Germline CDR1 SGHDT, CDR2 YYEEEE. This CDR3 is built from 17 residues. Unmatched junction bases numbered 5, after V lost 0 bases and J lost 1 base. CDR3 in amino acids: CASSLVSLAGGTDTQYF. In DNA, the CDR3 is TGTGCCAGCAGCTTGGTTTCGCTAGCGGGGGGCACAGATACGCAGTATTTT.

Here the CDR3 DNA reads TGTGCCAGCACCCAAGAGACACGGATACCCCTCCACTTT. Translated, it gives CASTQETRIPLHF. The chain uses TRBV6-6 and TRBJ1-6; D unresolved. The germline CDR1 and CDR2 sequences are MNHNY and SVGAGI (reference sequence). V lost 7 bases and J 12 bases, leaving 16 bases between the germline ends. The CDR3 runs to 13 residues.

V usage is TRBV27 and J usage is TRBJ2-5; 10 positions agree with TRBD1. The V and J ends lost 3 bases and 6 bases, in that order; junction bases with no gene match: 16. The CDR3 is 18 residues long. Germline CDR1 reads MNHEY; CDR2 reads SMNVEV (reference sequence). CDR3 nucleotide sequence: TGTGCCAGCAGTTTTAACAACATCCCGGGACAGGGGTTTCAGACCCAGTACTTC. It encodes CASSFNNIPGQGFQTQYF.

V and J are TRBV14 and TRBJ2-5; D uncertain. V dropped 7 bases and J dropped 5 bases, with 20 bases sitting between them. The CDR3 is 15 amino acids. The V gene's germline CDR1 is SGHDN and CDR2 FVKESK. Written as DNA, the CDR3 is TGTGCCAGCACCCGAAGTGGCGGAGACTGGGAGACCCAGTACTTC. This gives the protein CASTRSGGDWETQYF.

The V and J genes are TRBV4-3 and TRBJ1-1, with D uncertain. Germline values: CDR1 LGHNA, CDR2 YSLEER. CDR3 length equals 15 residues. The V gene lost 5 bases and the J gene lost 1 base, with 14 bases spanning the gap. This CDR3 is CASSNSGSGNTEAFF. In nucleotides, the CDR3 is TGCGCCAGCAGCAATTCGGGGAGTGGGAACACTGAAGCTTTCTTT.

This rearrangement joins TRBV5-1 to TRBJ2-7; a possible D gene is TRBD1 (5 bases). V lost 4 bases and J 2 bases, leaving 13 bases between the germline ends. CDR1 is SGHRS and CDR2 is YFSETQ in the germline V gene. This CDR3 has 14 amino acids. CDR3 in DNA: TGCGCCAGCAGCGTGGACACCCTTCCCTACGAGCAGTACTTC. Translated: CASSVDTLPYEQYF.

The CDR3 region is CASSLMRGLAGVGGTDTQYF. The CDR3 nucleotides read TGCGCCAGCAGCTTGATGCGGGGACTAGCGGGAGTCGGAGGCACAGATACGCAGTATTTT. This chain links TRBV5-1 with TRBJ2-3, with 14 nucleotides matching TRBD2. The CDR3 spans 20 residues. CDR1 is SGHRS and CDR2 is YFSETQ in the germline V gene. V gave up 1 base and J gave up 1 base; unmatched junction bases: 11. Variable domain in full (rest from reference TRBV5-1 and TRBJ2-3): KAGVTQTPRYLIKTRGQQVTLSCSPISGHRSVSWYQQTPGQGLQFLFEYFSETQRNKGNFPGRFSGRQFSNSRSEMNVSTLELGDSALYLCASSLMRGLAGVGGTDTQYFGPGTRLTVL.

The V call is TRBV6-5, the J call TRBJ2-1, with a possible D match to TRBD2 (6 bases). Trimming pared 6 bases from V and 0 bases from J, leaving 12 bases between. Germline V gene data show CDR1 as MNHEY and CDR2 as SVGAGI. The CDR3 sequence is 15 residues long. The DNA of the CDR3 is TGTGCCAGCAGCATGACTAGTATCTCCTACAATGAGCAGTTCTTC. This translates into CASSMTSISYNEQFF.

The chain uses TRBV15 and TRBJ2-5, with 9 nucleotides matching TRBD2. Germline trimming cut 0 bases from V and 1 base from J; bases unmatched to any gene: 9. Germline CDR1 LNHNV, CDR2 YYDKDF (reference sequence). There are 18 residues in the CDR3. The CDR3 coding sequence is TGTGCCACCAGCAGAGATCTTGGTGGGACTAGCCTCCAAGAGACCCAGTACTTC. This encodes CATSRDLGGTSLQETQYF.

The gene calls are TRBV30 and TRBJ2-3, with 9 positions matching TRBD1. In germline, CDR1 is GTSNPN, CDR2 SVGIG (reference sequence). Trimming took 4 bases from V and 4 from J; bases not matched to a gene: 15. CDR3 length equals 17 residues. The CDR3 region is CAWKPGQGESWSDTQYF. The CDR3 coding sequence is TGTGCCTGGAAACCGGGACAGGGCGAAAGTTGGTCAGATACGCAGTATTTT.

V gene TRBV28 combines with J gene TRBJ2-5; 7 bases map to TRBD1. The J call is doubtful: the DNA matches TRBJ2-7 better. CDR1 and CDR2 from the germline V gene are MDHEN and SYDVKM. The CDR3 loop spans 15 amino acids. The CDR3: CASSLMRRGPYEQYF. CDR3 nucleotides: TGTGCCAGCAGTTTAATGAGAAGGGGGCCGTACGAGCAGTACTTC.

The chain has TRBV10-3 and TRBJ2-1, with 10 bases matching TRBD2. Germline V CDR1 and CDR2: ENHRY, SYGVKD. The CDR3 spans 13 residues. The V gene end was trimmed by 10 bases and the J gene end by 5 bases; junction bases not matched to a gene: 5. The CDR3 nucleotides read TGTGCCACCAGCGGGAGGGTAAACAATGAGCAGTTCTTC. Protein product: CATSGRVNNEQFF.

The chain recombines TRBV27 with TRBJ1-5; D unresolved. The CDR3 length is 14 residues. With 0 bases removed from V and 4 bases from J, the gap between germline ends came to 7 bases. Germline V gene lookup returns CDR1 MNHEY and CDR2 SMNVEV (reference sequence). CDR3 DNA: TGTGCCAGCAGTTTATCGGCCCGAAATCAGCCCCAGCATTTT. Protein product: CASSLSARNQPQHF.

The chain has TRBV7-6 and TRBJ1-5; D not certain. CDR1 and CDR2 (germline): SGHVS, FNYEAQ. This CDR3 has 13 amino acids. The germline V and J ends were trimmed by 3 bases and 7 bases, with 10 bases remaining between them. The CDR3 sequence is CASSFGPQQPQHF. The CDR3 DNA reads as TGTGCCAGCAGCTTTGGGCCCCAACAGCCCCAGCATTTT.

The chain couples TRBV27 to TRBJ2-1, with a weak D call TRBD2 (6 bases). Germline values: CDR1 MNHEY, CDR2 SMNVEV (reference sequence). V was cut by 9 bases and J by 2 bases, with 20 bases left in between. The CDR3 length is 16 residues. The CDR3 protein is CASPYLGGSTYNEQFF. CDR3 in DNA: TGTGCCAGTCCCTATTTGGGGGGTTCCACCTACAATGAGCAGTTCTTC.

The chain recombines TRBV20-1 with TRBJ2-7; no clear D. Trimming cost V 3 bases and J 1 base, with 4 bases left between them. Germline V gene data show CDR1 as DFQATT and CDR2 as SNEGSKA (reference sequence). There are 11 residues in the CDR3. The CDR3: CSASKSYEQYF. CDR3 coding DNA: TGCAGTGCTAGTAAATCCTACGAGCAGTACTTC.

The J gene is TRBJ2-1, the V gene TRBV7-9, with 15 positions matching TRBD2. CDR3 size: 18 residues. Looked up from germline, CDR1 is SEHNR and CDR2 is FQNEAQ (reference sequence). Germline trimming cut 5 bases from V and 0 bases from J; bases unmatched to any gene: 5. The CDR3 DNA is TGTGCCAGCAGCCTGGGACTAGCGGGAGGTAACTCCTACAATGAGCAGTTCTTC. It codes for CASSLGLAGGNSYNEQFF.

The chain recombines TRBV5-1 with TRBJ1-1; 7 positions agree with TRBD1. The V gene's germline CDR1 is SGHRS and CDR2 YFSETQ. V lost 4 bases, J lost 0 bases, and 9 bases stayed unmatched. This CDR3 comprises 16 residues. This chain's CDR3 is CASSLLGTEMNTEAFF. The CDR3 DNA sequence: TGCGCCAGCAGCCTCCTCGGGACAGAGATGAACACTGAAGCTTTCTTT.

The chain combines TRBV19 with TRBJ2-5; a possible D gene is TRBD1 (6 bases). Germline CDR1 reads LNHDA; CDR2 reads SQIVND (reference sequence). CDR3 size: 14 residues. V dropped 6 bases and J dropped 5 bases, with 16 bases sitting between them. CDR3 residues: CASRDTGNWETQYF. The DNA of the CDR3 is TGTGCCAGTAGAGACACAGGGAATTGGGAGACCCAGTACTTC.